This T cell receptor beta chain originates from a study of blood T cell repertoires in COVID-19. Overall study context: COVID-19 samples from acute and convalescent phases originated in the United States, Italy and Spain. PBMCs, B-cell-depleted T cells, or T cells provided the cDNA or gDNA that made up the material.

Source study methods: Nucleated cell number was recorded as an estimate derived from reference gene primer amplification. The protocol was immunoSEQ multiplex PCR, while the TCRdb copy is restricted to in-frame clones and leaves out a portion. The DNA gave D and trimming, while V, J and clone size come from that table. This table holds hundreds of thousands of clones, approximately 90% found once. The ends were cut back, 1 base at V and 4 bases at J, with 10 bases in the middle. This CDR3 has 14 amino acids. Germline values: CDR1 SGHVS, CDR2 FQNEAQ. This TCR came from a woman aged 25 to 45 with acute or convalescent COVID-19. The J gene is TRBJ2-5, the V gene TRBV7-8; no firm D call. Sequenced input: peripheral blood. Here the CDR3 DNA reads TGTGCCAGCAGCTTAGTAGAGTGGAGAGAGACCCAGTACTTC. Translated: CASSLVEWRETQYF.